This paragraph covers one TCR beta chain sequence. The CDR3 contains 13 residues. Trimming took off 9 bases at V and 5 bases at J, with 15 bases between the two ends. CDR1 is KGHDR and CDR2 is SFDVKD in the germline V gene. The cohort comprised adults aged about 18 to 90 years residing in about two dozen US areas. This sample stems from a study of blood T cell repertoires in COVID-19. Study-wide background: Specimens from acute and convalescent COVID-19 originated in the United States, Italy and Spain.

Measured with immunoSEQ multiplex PCR; TCRdb has only the in-frame clones, and not every one. There are a few hundred thousand clones in the sample; about 86% occur only once, and approximately 4.2% lies in the top ten. Sequencing input: PBMCs or T cells enriched from blood (not recorded which). The clonotype was recovered from a middle-aged woman with acute COVID-19. The chain links TRBV24-1 to TRBJ1-1; TRBD1 is a possible D gene (6 bases). The CDR3 DNA reads as TGTGCCACCGCCCCAGGGGCAGGGACTGAAGCTTTCTTT. Residues: CATAPGAGTEAFF.